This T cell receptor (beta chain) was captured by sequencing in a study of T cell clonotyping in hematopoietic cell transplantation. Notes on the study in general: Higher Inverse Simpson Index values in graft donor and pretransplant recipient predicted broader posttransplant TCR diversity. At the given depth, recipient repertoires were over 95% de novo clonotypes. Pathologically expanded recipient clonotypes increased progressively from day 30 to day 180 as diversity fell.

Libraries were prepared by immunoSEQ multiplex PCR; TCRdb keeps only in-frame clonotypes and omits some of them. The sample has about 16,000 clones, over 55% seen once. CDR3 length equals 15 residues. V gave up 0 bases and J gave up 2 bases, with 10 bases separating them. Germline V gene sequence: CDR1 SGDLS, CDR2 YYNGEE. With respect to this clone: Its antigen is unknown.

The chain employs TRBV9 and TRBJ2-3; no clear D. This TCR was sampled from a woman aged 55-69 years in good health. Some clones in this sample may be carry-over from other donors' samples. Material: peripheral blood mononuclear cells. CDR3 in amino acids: CASSVAPWNTDTQYF. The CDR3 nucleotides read TGTGCCAGCAGCGTAGCCCCTTGGAACACAGATACGCAGTATTTT.